This record covers a single T cell receptor (beta chain). The data stem from a study of blood T cell repertoires in COVID-19. On the study more broadly: Material from acute and convalescent COVID-19 was sourced from the United States, Italy and Spain.

Trimming removed 6 bases at V and 5 bases at J, with 11 bases between. The CDR3 sequence is 12 residues long. Germline values: CDR1 SGHDT, CDR2 YYEEEE. Data came from immunoSEQ multiplex PCR; TCRdb stores just in-frame clones and leaves some out. Of some 490,000 clones listed, roughly nine tenths are singletons. The chain uses TRBV5-6 and TRBJ1-1, with D uncertain. Sequenced sample: PBMCs or T cells enriched from blood (not recorded which). The TCR comes from a woman in her sixties or seventies who had recovered from COVID-19. CDR3 loop: CASTYRRTEAFF. CDR3 in DNA: TGTGCCAGCACCTATAGGAGGACTGAAGCTTTCTTT.